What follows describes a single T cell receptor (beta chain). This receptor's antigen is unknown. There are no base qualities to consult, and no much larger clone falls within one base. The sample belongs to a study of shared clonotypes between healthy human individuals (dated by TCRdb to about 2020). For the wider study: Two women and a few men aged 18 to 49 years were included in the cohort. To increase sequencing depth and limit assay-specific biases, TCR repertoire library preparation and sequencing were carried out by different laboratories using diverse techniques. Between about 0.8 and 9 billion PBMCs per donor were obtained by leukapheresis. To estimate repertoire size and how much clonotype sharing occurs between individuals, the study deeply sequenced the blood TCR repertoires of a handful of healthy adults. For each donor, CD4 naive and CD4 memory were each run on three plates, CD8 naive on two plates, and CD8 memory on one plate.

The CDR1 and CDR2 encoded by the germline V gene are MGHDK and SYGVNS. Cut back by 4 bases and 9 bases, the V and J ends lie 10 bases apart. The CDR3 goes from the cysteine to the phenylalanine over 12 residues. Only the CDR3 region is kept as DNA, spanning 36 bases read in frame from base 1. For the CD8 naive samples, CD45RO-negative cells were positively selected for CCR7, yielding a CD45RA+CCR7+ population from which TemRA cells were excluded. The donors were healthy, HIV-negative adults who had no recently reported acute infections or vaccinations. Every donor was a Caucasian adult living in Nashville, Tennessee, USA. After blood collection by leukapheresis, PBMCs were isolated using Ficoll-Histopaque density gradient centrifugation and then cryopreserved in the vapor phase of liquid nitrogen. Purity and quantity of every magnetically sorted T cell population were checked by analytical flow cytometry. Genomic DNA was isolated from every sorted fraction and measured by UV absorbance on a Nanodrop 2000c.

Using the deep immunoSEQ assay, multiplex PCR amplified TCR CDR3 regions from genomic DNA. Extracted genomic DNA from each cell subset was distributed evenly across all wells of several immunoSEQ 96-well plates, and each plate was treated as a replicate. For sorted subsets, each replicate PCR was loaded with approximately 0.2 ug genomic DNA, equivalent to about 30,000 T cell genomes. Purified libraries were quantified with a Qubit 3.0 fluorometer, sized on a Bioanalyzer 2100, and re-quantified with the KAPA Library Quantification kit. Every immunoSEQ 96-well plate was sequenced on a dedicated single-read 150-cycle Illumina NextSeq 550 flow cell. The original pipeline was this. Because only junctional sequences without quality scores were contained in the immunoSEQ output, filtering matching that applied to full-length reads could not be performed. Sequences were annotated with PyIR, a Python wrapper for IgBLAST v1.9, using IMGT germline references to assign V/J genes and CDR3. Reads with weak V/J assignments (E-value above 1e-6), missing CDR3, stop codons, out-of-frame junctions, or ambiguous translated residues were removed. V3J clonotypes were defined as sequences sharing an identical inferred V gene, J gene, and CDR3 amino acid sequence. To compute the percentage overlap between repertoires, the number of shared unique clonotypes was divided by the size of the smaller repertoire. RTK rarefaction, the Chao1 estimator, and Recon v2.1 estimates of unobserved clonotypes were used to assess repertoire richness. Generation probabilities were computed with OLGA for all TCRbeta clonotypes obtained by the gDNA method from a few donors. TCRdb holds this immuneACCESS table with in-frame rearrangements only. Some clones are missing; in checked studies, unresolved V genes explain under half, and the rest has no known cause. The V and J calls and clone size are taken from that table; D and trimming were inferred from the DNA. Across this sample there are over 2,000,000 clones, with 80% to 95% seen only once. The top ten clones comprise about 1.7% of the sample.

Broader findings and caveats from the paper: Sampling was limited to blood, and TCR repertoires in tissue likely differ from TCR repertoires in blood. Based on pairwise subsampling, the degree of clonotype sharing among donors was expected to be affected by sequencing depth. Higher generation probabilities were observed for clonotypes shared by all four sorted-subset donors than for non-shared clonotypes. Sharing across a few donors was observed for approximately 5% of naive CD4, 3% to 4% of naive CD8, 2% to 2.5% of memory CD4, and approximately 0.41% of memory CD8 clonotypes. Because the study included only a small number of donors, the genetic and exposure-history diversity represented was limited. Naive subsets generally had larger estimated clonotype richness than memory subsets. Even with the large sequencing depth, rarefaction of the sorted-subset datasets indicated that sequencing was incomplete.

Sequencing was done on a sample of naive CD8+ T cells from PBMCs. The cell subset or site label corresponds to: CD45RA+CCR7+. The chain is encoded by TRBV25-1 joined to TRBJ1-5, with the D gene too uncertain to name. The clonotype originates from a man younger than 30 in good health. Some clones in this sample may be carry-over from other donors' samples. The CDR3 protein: CASSGTEGPQHF. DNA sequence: TGTGCCAGCAGTGGTACGGAGGGGCCCCAGCATTTT.